The 17 T cell receptor beta chains presented below share a single source sample, sequenced in a study of siplizumab effects on memory and regulatory T cells. Generated by immunoSEQ multiplex PCR, the TCRdb table keeps only in-frame clones and is missing some. Here the sample spans 85,000 to 130,000 clones, more than 90% being singletons. The sequenced sample was CD4+ T cells sorted from blood. These receptors all stem from a human donor in good health. Some clones in this sample may be carry-over from other donors' samples.

This sequence joins TRBV10-3 and TRBJ2-7; TRBD2 matches at 8 bases. V lost 6 bases and J lost 1; bases outside the gene matches: 8. This CDR3 is built from 15 residues. The V gene's germline CDR1 is ENHRY and CDR2 SYGVKD. The CDR3 protein is CAISQPGLVSYEQYF. CDR3 nucleotide sequence: TGTGCCATCAGCCAACCGGGACTAGTATCCTACGAGCAGTACTTC.

This clone has a single count. This rearrangement joins TRBV6-1 to TRBJ2-3, with 7 bases that match TRBD1. Germline V CDR1 and CDR2: MNHNS, SASEGT. Losses at the gene ends were 1 base for V and 1 base for J; bases not matched to a gene: 2. This CDR3 region has 15 residues. Written as DNA, the CDR3 is TGTGCCAGCAGTGAAGAGGGGGCCCGCACAGATACGCAGTATTTT. It encodes CASSEEGARTDTQYF.

V and J are TRBV27 and TRBJ2-7; perhaps TRBD2 as D (5 bases). The ends were cut back, 2 bases at V and 3 bases at J, with 14 bases in the middle. Germline V gives CDR1 MNHEY, CDR2 SMNVEV (reference sequence). The CDR3 is made up of 15 amino acids. The CDR3, as DNA: TGTGCCAGCAGTTTAAAGCCCAGCGACTACTACGAGCAGTACTTC. This gives the protein CASSLKPSDYYEQYF.

The chain carries TRBV18 and TRBJ2-1, with 11 bases matching TRBD2. Germline loops: CDR1 KGHSH, CDR2 LQKENI. With 3 bases clipped from V and 6 bases from J, the junction kept 13 bases outside the gene matches. The CDR3 totals 18 residues. The DNA of the CDR3 is TGTGCCAGCTCACCGACGAGAGTAGCGGGAGGGCTTCTCAATGAGCAGTTCTTC. This sequence encodes CASSPTRVAGGLLNEQFF.

V usage is TRBV7-9 and J usage is TRBJ2-7; no clear D. Germline-derived CDR1 and CDR2 are SEHNR and FQNEAQ (reference sequence). Trimming took 5 bases from V and 2 from J, leaving 13 bases between them. There are 14 residues in the CDR3. CDR3: CASSLRRPPYEQYF. CDR3 sequence (DNA): TGTGCCAGCAGCCTCCGCCGACCACCCTACGAGCAGTACTTC.

The gene calls are TRBV9 and TRBJ2-6; D is ambiguous. The ends were cut back, 10 bases at V and 3 bases at J, with 11 bases in the middle. Germline CDR1 reads SGDLS; CDR2 reads YYNGEE. The CDR3 is made up of 13 amino acids. The CDR3 spells CASAIYGANVLTF. DNA of the CDR3: TGTGCCTCCGCCATCTATGGGGCCAACGTCCTGACTTTC.

The chain has TRBV5-6 and TRBJ1-1; 7 bases fit TRBD1. Per the germline V gene, CDR1 is SGHDT and CDR2 is YYEEEE. The CDR3 runs 14 residues. V lost 4 bases and J lost 4; bases outside the gene matches: 7. In DNA, the CDR3 is TGTGCCAGCAGCCGCGACAGGGCGTCCACTGAAGCTTTCTTT. Its protein product is CASSRDRASTEAFF.

Regarding this clone: One junction end disagrees with the germline gene, perhaps due to a read error. J is TRBJ2-5 and V is TRBV7-7; D is undetermined. Germline loops: CDR1 SSHAT, CDR2 FNYEAQ (reference sequence). The CDR3 is 14 residues long. CDR3 loop: CASSLGGVRETQYF. The CDR3 DNA follows: TGTGCTAGCAGCTTAGGTGGGGTTCGGGAGACCCAGTACTTC.

The chain joins TRBV7-2 to TRBJ2-3; tentative D call: TRBD1 (5 bases). Per germline, CDR1 SGHTA and CDR2 FQGNSA. The V and J ends lost 1 base and 0 bases respectively, with 8 bases between them. The CDR3 runs 15 residues. The CDR3 DNA is TGTGCCAGCAGCTTAGGACGGACAAGCACAGATACGCAGTATTTT. Encoded protein: CASSLGRTSTDTQYF.

The chain employs TRBV4-1 and TRBJ2-7; no clear D. Germline CDR1 and CDR2: MGHRA and YSYEKL. The CDR3 totals 13 residues. With 3 bases removed from V and 7 bases from J, the gap between germline ends came to 13 bases. CDR3 sequence: CASSHLLSREQYF. The CDR3 bases are TGCGCCAGCAGCCATCTTCTCTCGCGAGAGCAGTACTTC.

The rearrangement uses TRBV10-3 and TRBJ2-7; D call uncertain. CDR3 length equals 13 residues. Germline CDR1 and CDR2: ENHRY and SYGVKD. Between the trimmed V and J ends, which lost 1 base and 1 base, there was a span of 5 bases. The CDR3 is CAISEWGSYEQYF. As DNA, the CDR3 is TGTGCCATCAGTGAGTGGGGTTCCTACGAGCAGTACTTC.

This sequence joins TRBV7-2 and TRBJ1-1, with TRBD1 matching 10 bases. This CDR3 has 15 amino acids. The V and J ends lost 1 base and 5 bases, in that order; junction bases with no gene match: 4. Germline values: CDR1 SGHTA, CDR2 FQGNSA. CDR3 DNA: TGTGCCAGCAGCTTAGGGACAGGGGGAGGTACTGAAGCTTTCTTT. This sequence encodes CASSLGTGGGTEAFF.

In its sample, this clone was seen a few times. The chain has TRBV4-1 and TRBJ1-1; D uncertain. CDR1 and CDR2 (germline): MGHRA, YSYEKL. V lost 6 bases to trimming and J lost 1 base, with 3 bases between them. CDR3 length equals 11 residues. CDR3 residues: CASRKNTEAFF. The CDR3, as DNA: TGCGCCAGCAGAAAGAACACTGAAGCTTTCTTT.

This chain links TRBV29-1 with TRBJ1-1, with TRBD1 identical over 7 bases. This CDR3 has 14 amino acids. Per germline, CDR1 SQVTM and CDR2 ANQGSEA. Trimming took 3 bases from V and 2 from J; bases not matched to a gene: 6. Written as DNA, the CDR3 is TGCAGCGTTGAGAGAGGGACAGCTAACACTGAAGCTTTCTTT. Translating gives CSVERGTANTEAFF.

The gene calls are TRBV10-1 and TRBJ2-7; no clear D. The CDR3 runs to 15 residues. CDR1 and CDR2 from the germline V gene are WNHNN and SYGVQD (reference sequence). Deletions cut 0 bases from V and 6 bases from J, with 15 bases between. The CDR3 region has the DNA TGCGCCAGCAGTGAGTCAGTAGACATTTTACCCGAGCAGTACTTC. Its protein product is CASSESVDILPEQYF.

The V call is TRBV19, the J call TRBJ2-5; D gene unclear. The CDR3 is 15 amino acids. CDR1 and CDR2 (germline): LNHDA, SQIVND (reference sequence). The V gene lost 5 bases and the J gene lost 1 base, with 14 bases spanning the gap. The CDR3 sequence is CASSPLTATQETQYF. The CDR3 bases are TGTGCCAGTAGTCCCCTAACAGCCACCCAAGAGACCCAGTACTTC.

The gene calls are TRBV29-1 and TRBJ1-5; possible D gene TRBD1, 6 bases. The CDR3 spans 18 residues. V lost 2 bases to trimming and J lost 0 bases, with 20 bases between them. The V gene's germline CDR1 is SQVTM and CDR2 ANQGSEA. CDR3 sequence reads: CSVERGGGAGFSNQPQHF. CDR3 coding DNA: TGCAGCGTTGAACGAGGGGGGGGCGCCGGCTTTAGCAATCAGCCCCAGCATTTT.